Following are 31 T cell receptor beta chains from one sample sequenced in a study of CD8+CD57+ T cells in acquired aplastic anemia. The template used for profiling TCR beta VDJ and CDR3 was genomic DNA. In TCRdb, the reads were re-called with MiXCR into one record per CDR3 protein. The data hold 250,000 to 350,000 distinct CDR3 sequences, with approximately 56% observed a single time. The specimen was sorted CD4+, CD8+, or CD8+CD57+ T cells (not recorded which) from PBMCs. These receptors were obtained from a human donor with severe aplastic anemia or a healthy control (not recorded which).

The chain links TRBV19 to TRBJ1-2; 7 nucleotides agree with TRBD1. CDR1 and CDR2 (germline): LNHDA, SQIVND (reference sequence). After removal of 5 bases from V and 7 bases from J, the junction contained 13 bases not matched to a gene. The CDR3 extends over 15 amino acids. This chain's CDR3 is CASSESGTANGGYTF. Here the CDR3 DNA reads TGTGCCAGTAGTGAATCCGGGACAGCTAACGGTGGCTACACCTTC.

The chain recombines TRBV5-1 with TRBJ1-5; the match to TRBD1 covers 7 bases. CDR3 length: 15 amino acids. Germline CDR1 SGHRS, CDR2 YFSETQ. Trimming took 4 bases from V and 5 from J; bases not matched to a gene: 9. CDR3 bases: TGCGCCAGCAGCGACCGGACAGGAGCCTATCAGCCCCAGCATTTT. It encodes CASSDRTGAYQPQHF.

This clonotype came up many times. The chain employs TRBV4-2 and TRBJ1-6, with TRBD1 matching over 9 bases. V shed 2 bases, J shed 10 bases, and the junction held 6 bases outside the gene matches. From germline, CDR1 is LGHNA and CDR2 YNFKEQ. The CDR3 loop spans 15 amino acids. For the CDR3, the DNA is TGTGCCAGCAGCCAAACCGGGACAGGGTCATCACCCCTCCACTTT. The encoded protein is CASSQTGTGSSPLHF.

The rearrangement uses TRBV19 and TRBJ2-3; TRBD2 agrees at 13 bases. There are 16 residues in the CDR3. With V trimmed by 4 bases and J by 4 bases, 5 bases remained unmatched. Germline V gives CDR1 LNHDA, CDR2 SQIVND (reference sequence). The CDR3 nucleotides are TGTGCCAGTAGTACGACTAGCGGGAGGATCGCAGATACGCAGTATTTT. Translating it yields CASSTTSGRIADTQYF.

This clonotype came up many times. The chain combines TRBV20-1 with TRBJ2-5; no clear D. V lost 3 bases to trimming and J lost 3 bases, with 11 bases between them. This CDR3 has 13 amino acids. Germline loops: CDR1 DFQATT, CDR2 SNEGSKA (reference sequence). The CDR3 region has the DNA TGCAGTGCTAGTGTGATGGTGGAAGAGACCCAGTACTTC. Residues: CSASVMVEETQYF.

This clonotype has at least ten counts. The J gene is TRBJ2-1, the V gene TRBV7-3; 7 nucleotides agree with TRBD2. This CDR3 has 13 residues. After removal of 8 bases from V and 8 bases from J, the junction contained 9 bases not matched to a gene. Germline lookup yields CDR1 SGHTA and CDR2 FQGTGA. CDR3 amino acids: CASGQAGLDEQFF. CDR3 nucleotide sequence: TGTGCCAGCGGCCAAGCGGGGCTCGATGAGCAGTTCTTC.

As for this clonotype: The junction departs from the called germline gene at one end, perhaps through a read error. CDR3 DNA sequence: TGTGCCACCAGTGATCCCGGGACTAGCGGGATAACAGATACGCAGTATTTT. It specifies CATSDPGTSGITDTQYF. The chain recombines TRBV2 with TRBJ2-3; 13 bases match TRBD2. The CDR3 covers 17 residues. CDR1 is SNHLY and CDR2 is FYNNEI in the germline V gene. Looking up the rest from reference TRBV2 and TRBJ2-3 gives the full variable domain: EPEVTQTPSHQVTQMGQEVILRCVPISNHLYFYWYRQILGQKVEFLVSFYNNEISEKSEIFDDQFSVERPDGSNFTLKIRSTKLEDSAMYFCATSDPGTSGITDTQYFGPGTRLTVL.

This clonotype was detected many times. The rearrangement uses TRBV6-1 and TRBJ2-7; TRBD2 might be the D (6 bases). V lost 5 bases, J lost 2 bases, and 13 bases lay in between. In germline, CDR1 is MNHNS, CDR2 SASEGT. This CDR3 has 14 residues. DNA for the CDR3: TGTGCCAGCAGTCCAACCTCGGGGGCCTACGAGCAGTACTTC. Its protein is CASSPTSGAYEQYF.

The V call is TRBV19, the J call TRBJ1-1; D gene uncertain. V lost 6 bases, J lost 0 bases, and 11 bases lay in between. Germline V gene data show CDR1 as LNHDA and CDR2 as SQIVND (reference sequence). The CDR3 totals 14 residues. CDR3 bases: TGTGCCAGTAGACATCCCAGTATGAACACTGAAGCTTTCTTT. Encoded protein: CASRHPSMNTEAFF.

This clonotype is a singleton in its sample. CDR3 residues: CATSNSAADSQETQYF. For the CDR3, the DNA is TGTGCCACCAGTAACTCGGCGGCAGACAGCCAAGAGACCCAGTACTTC. V usage is TRBV24-1 and J usage is TRBJ2-5; tentative D call: TRBD1 (5 bases). Trimming shortened V by 6 bases and J by 1 base, and 17 bases separated the two germline ends. CDR3 length: 16 residues. The germline CDR1 and CDR2 sequences are KGHDR and SFDVKD.

V and J are TRBV20-1 and TRBJ2-5; 8 nucleotides match TRBD2. Germline V lookup: CDR1 DFQATT, CDR2 SNEGSKA (reference sequence). The CDR3 has 13 residues. With V trimmed by 4 bases and J by 2 bases, 3 bases remained unmatched. This CDR3 reads CSAITSGQETQYF. The CDR3 DNA reads as TGCAGTGCTATTACTAGCGGTCAAGAGACCCAGTACTTC.

This chain uses TRBV25-1 with TRBJ2-1; no clear D gene. V shed 6 bases and J shed 1 base, with 10 bases lying between them. CDR1 and CDR2 (germline): MGHDK, SYGVNS. This CDR3 has 14 amino acids. CDR3 sequence reads: CASREGTSYNEQFF. Written as DNA, the CDR3 is TGTGCCAGCAGGGAAGGAACTTCCTACAATGAGCAGTTCTTC.

The CDR3 protein is CATSRDRGKSANYGYTF. As DNA, the CDR3 is TGTGCCACCAGCAGAGATCGAGGGAAGTCCGCTAACTATGGCTACACCTTC. The rearrangement uses TRBV15 and TRBJ1-2; D is undetermined. This CDR3 has 17 residues. V lost 0 bases and J 0 bases, leaving 14 bases between the germline ends. Germline V gene data show CDR1 as LNHNV and CDR2 as YYDKDF (reference sequence).

In its sample, this clonotype was seen many times. The rearrangement joins TRBV25-1 to TRBJ2-7, with 8 bases lining up with TRBD1. The CDR3 consists of 13 residues. CDR1 MGHDK and CDR2 SYGVNS come from the germline V gene. Trimming at V came to 7 bases and at J to 6 bases, leaving 8 bases not matched to a gene. The DNA for the CDR3 is TGTGCCAGCAACGACAGGGGTAATTCCGAGCAGTACTTC. Its translation is CASNDRGNSEQYF.

This clonotype was detected ten times or more. This chain uses TRBV6-5 with TRBJ1-2; D gene ambiguous. The CDR3 length is 17 residues. The germline gives CDR1 MNHEY, CDR2 SVGAGI. Trimming removed 3 bases at V and 1 base at J, with 18 bases between. The CDR3 region has the DNA TGTGCCAGCAGTTATTTGGACCCTGGAGATTTTAACTATGGCTACACCTTC. Encoded protein: CASSYLDPGDFNYGYTF.

This clonotype was recorded at least ten times. The genes are TRBV19 and TRBJ1-3; TRBD1 aligns across 7 bases. The V and J ends lost 9 bases and 1 base, in that order; junction bases with no gene match: 12. Germline CDR1 and CDR2: LNHDA and SQIVND (reference sequence). The CDR3 covers 16 residues. CDR3 bases: TGTGCCAGCTCGAGGAGGGGACAGCTTTCTGGAAACACCATATATTTT. This codes for CASSRRGQLSGNTIYF.

This clonotype was seen a few times. This rearrangement joins TRBV29-1 to TRBJ2-7; TRBD2 is a possible D gene (5 bases). Germline V CDR1 and CDR2: SQVTM, ANQGSEA. V lost 4 bases and J lost 2, with 6 bases in between. The CDR3 is 11 residues long. The CDR3 reads CSVAGAYEQYF. For the CDR3, the DNA is TGCAGCGTTGCCGGGGCCTACGAGCAGTACTTC.

This clonotype came up a few times. At one boundary the junction diverges from the germline segment, which might be a read error. The chain links TRBV15 to TRBJ1-3; D is perhaps TRBD1 (6 bases). Germline-derived CDR1 and CDR2 are LNHNV and YYDKDF (reference sequence). This CDR3 comprises 17 residues. CDR3 in amino acids: CATSGDLWGGSGDTIYF. CDR3 sequence (DNA): TGTGCCACCAGCGGAGATCTCTGGGGGGGCTCCGGAGACACCATATATTTT.

The chain joins TRBV7-9 to TRBJ1-6; a weak D match, TRBD1 (5 bases). Germline lookup yields CDR1 SEHNR and CDR2 FQNEAQ (reference sequence). The V end was cut by 0 bases, the J end by 5 bases, with 8 bases between. The CDR3 has 15 residues. DNA for the CDR3: TGTGCCAGCAGCTTAGCGGGGGGAGATAATTCACCCCTCCACTTT. The encoded protein is CASSLAGGDNSPLHF.

V usage is TRBV25-1 and J usage is TRBJ1-1; 8 bases line up with TRBD1. The length of the CDR3 is 14 residues. CDR1 and CDR2 from the germline V gene are MGHDK and SYGVNS. Trimming took 3 bases from V and 4 from J; bases not matched to a gene: 4. As DNA, the CDR3 is TGTGCCAGCAGTGAGGACAGGGTGTTCACTGAAGCTTTCTTT. The encoded protein is CASSEDRVFTEAFF.

The V gene is TRBV20-1, the J gene TRBJ2-7; 11 bases match TRBD2. Germline V lookup: CDR1 DFQATT, CDR2 SNEGSKA (reference sequence). CDR3 size: 18 residues. The ends lost 1 base at V and 0 bases at J; junction bases unmatched: 11. The CDR3 loop reads CSARGLAGYPDSSYEQYF. The CDR3 region has the DNA TGCAGTGCTAGAGGACTAGCGGGGTACCCCGATAGCTCCTACGAGCAGTACTTC.

Only one count was recorded for this clonotype. This chain connects TRBV7-3 to TRBJ2-3, with 8 bases identical to TRBD2. Germline-derived CDR1 and CDR2 are SGHTA and FQGTGA. The CDR3 has 14 amino acids. V was pared by 3 bases and J by 6 bases, with 5 bases of the junction left unmatched. The CDR3 DNA reads as TGTGCCAGCAGCTTGCAGCGGGGGTCGGATACGCAGTATTTT. Translating gives CASSLQRGSDTQYF.

Many counts were recorded for this clonotype. The chain carries TRBV6-5 and TRBJ1-3; D is unresolved. The CDR3 is 14 residues long. In germline, CDR1 is MNHEY, CDR2 SVGAGI. Between the trimmed V and J ends, which lost 2 bases and 0 bases, there was a span of 5 bases. The DNA for the CDR3 is TGTGCCAGCAGTTACGGAGGCTCTGGAAACACCATATATTTT. It specifies CASSYGGSGNTIYF.

The chain has TRBV19 and TRBJ2-5; D ambiguous. Germline-derived CDR1 and CDR2 are LNHDA and SQIVND (reference sequence). V lost 10 bases and J 7 bases, leaving 13 bases between the germline ends. This CDR3 contains 11 residues. The CDR3 DNA reads TGTGCCAAGAGGACCAGCTGGACCCAGTACTTC. Amino acid sequence: CAKRTSWTQYF.

This clonotype came up many times. This chain joins TRBV29-1 and TRBJ1-1, with 8 bases that match TRBD1. After removal of 5 bases from V and 4 bases from J, the junction contained 6 bases not matched to a gene. The CDR3 contains 13 residues. CDR1 SQVTM and CDR2 ANQGSEA come from the germline V gene. The CDR3 coding sequence is TGCAGCGTTTCTGGACAGGGTGCCACTGAAGCTTTCTTT. Its translation: CSVSGQGATEAFF. The variable domain in full, with the rest retrieved from reference TRBV29-1 and TRBJ1-1, is SAVISQKPSRDICQRGTSLTIQCQVDSQVTMMFWYRQQPGQSLTLIATANQGSEATYESGFVIDKFPISRPNLTFSTLTVSNMSPEDSSIYLCSVSGQGATEAFFGQGTRLTVV.

CDR3 coding DNA: TGCGCCAGCAGCCAAGTCGTGGCAAACACTGAAGCTTTCTTT. As protein: CASSQVVANTEAFF. This chain connects TRBV4-1 to TRBJ1-1; no definite D call. The germline V gene encodes CDR1 MGHRA and CDR2 YSYEKL. This CDR3 has 14 amino acids. Trimming removed 1 base from V and 2 bases from J, with 8 bases in between.

This clonotype showed up just once. V is TRBV2 and J is TRBJ1-4, with 8 bases fitting TRBD1. V lost 4 bases, J lost 10 bases, and 11 bases stayed unmatched. The CDR3 length is 15 residues. Germline CDR1 reads SNHLY; CDR2 reads FYNNEI. CDR3 in DNA: TGTGCCAGCAGTGCCTCGACAGGGGTAGCGGTAAAACTGTTTTTT. Translating it yields CASSASTGVAVKLFF. Combining the CDR3 with reference TRBV2 and TRBJ1-4 gives the whole variable domain EPEVTQTPSHQVTQMGQEVILRCVPISNHLYFYWYRQILGQKVEFLVSFYNNEISEKSEIFDDQFSVERPDGSNFTLKIRSTKLEDSAMYFCASSASTGVAVKLFFGSGTQLSVL.

There are many counts of this clonotype. The chain is built from TRBV4-3 and TRBJ1-2, with D possibly being TRBD1 (5 bases). V lost 2 bases, J lost 7 bases, and 17 bases lay in between. The CDR3 extends over 15 amino acids. The germline V gene encodes CDR1 LGHNA and CDR2 YSLEER. For the CDR3, the DNA is TGCGCCAGCAGCCAAAGGGACCGCGGTACTCGTGGCTACACCTTC. The encoded protein is CASSQRDRGTRGYTF.

This chain uses TRBV6-1 with TRBJ1-5; 7 bases line up with TRBD1. Per the germline V gene, CDR1 is MNHNS and CDR2 is SASEGT. CDR3 length: 15 residues. The trim removed 6 bases at V and 4 bases at J, leaving 9 bases unmatched. The CDR3 DNA follows: TGTGCCAGCAGCCTGACAGGGAGAGTGAATCAGCCCCAGCATTTT. Amino acids: CASSLTGRVNQPQHF.

The V gene is TRBV24-1, the J gene TRBJ1-5; 9 bases are shared with TRBD1. The trim removed 6 bases at V and 7 bases at J, leaving 9 bases unmatched. The CDR3 runs to 15 residues. Germline assignment: CDR1 KGHDR and CDR2 SFDVKD. The CDR3 DNA follows: TGTGCCACCAGTAGTATACAGGGGGCAAACCAGCCCCAGCATTTT. This encodes CATSSIQGANQPQHF.

The chain employs TRBV7-2 and TRBJ1-2, with TRBD1 as a possible D gene (6 bases). Trimming pared 1 base from V and 6 bases from J, leaving 12 bases between. The CDR3 loop spans 14 amino acids. The germline V gene encodes CDR1 SGHTA and CDR2 FQGNSA. The CDR3 DNA is TGTGCCAGCAGCTTAGTAGGGGGAACGAATGGCTACACCTTC. Its translation: CASSLVGGTNGYTF. Drawing the rest from reference TRBV7-2 and TRBJ1-2, the complete variable domain is GAGVSQSPSNKVTEKGKDVELRCDPISGHTALYWYRQSLGQGLEFLIYFQGNSAPDKSGLPSDRFSAERTGGSVSTLTIQRTQQEDSAVYLCASSLVGGTNGYTFGSGTRLTVV.